These T cell receptor beta chains were read from a single sample in a study of cytomegalovirus exposure and HLA in healthy donors. Clones were read by immunoSEQ multiplex PCR, and TCRdb kept only the in-frame ones, dropping some. The sample has over 150,000 clones, around 88% seen once; the top ten hold around 0.93%. Sample: PBMCs. These receptors were taken from a woman aged 25 to 39 in good health and CMV-seronegative. CDR3s include the opening cysteine and the closing phenylalanine or tryptophan. The D gene is left open where the match is weak. The size entry is marked missing in some rows and otherwise reads once, few, many or a size class.

v_gene	d_gene	len	abundance	j_gene	CDR3nt	CDR3aa
TRBV2	TRBD2	14	few	TRBJ2-7	TGTGCCAGCGTCCGAGCGGGAGTGTTCCCCGAGCAGTACTTC	CASVRAGVFPEQYF
TRBV19	-	13	-	TRBJ2-3	TGTGCCAGTACCCAGGGTGGAGCAGATACGCAGTATTTT	CASTQGGADTQYF
TRBV7-9	TRBD2	18	-	TRBJ2-3	TGTGCCAGCAGCTTAAGGGAGAGGCGGGGGGGCCGGAAAGATACGCAGTATTTT	CASSLRERRGGRKDTQYF
TRBV18	TRBD1	16	-	TRBJ1-1	TGTGCCAGCTCACTTAACTTACAGGGGGCCCCCACTGAAGCTTTCTTT	CASSLNLQGAPTEAFF
TRBV6-5	-	15	-	TRBJ1-2	TGTGCCAGCAGTTACTCACGAGGACAGAACTATGGCTACACCTTC	CASSYSRGQNYGYTF
TRBV19	-	12	once	TRBJ2-1	TGTGCCAGTAGTTCCGGAGGCTATGAGCAGTTCTTC	CASSSGGYEQFF
TRBV9	-	13	-	TRBJ1-5	TGTGCCAGCAGCGTGAGAGGCAATCAGCCCCAGCATTTT	CASSVRGNQPQHF
TRBV13	TRBD2	14	-	TRBJ2-7	TGTGCCAGCAGAAAAGCGGGAGCCGTTTGGGAGCAGTACTTC	CASRKAGAVWEQYF
TRBV5-1	TRBD1	15	once	TRBJ2-5	TGCGCCAGCAGCCGCACAGGGGTTCGGCGAGAGACCCAGTACTTC	CASSRTGVRRETQYF
TRBV28	-	14	-	TRBJ1-2	TGTGCCAGCAGCCTCGGGAAGGGAGATTATGGCTACACCTTC	CASSLGKGDYGYTF
TRBV30	TRBD2	16	-	TRBJ2-7	TGTGCCTGGATGGGCGCGGGAGTTAGCTTTGGCTACGAGCAGTACTTC	CAWMGAGVSFGYEQYF
TRBV7-9	-	14	-	TRBJ1-5	TGTGCCAGCAGCTTAGGGACTGACAATCAGCCCCAGCATTTT	CASSLGTDNQPQHF
TRBV10-3	-	14	-	TRBJ2-5	TGTGCCATCAGGTCGGACAGTTACATAGAGACCCAGTACTTC	CAIRSDSYIETQYF
TRBV5-1	-	14	-	TRBJ1-1	TGCGCCAGCAGCTTGGTTGCAGGGAACACTGAAGCTTTCTTT	CASSLVAGNTEAFF
TRBV18	TRBD1	16	-	TRBJ1-1	TGTGCCAGCTCACTATCGAGAAAGGGGGCGGGAACTGAAGCTTTCTTT	CASSLSRKGAGTEAFF
TRBV6-4	-	14	-	TRBJ2-1	TGTGCCACCAAAGCCGACGAGGTGTACAATGAGCAGTTCTTC	CATKADEVYNEQFF
TRBV5-1	TRBD2	17	-	TRBJ2-1	TGCGCCAGCAGCTTTTCACTAGCGGGAGGACGCTACAATGAGCAGTTCTTC	CASSFSLAGGRYNEQFF
TRBV18	TRBD2	15	-	TRBJ2-7	TGTGCCAGCTCTTCGGGGGGAACTAGCGCCTACGAGCAGTACTTC	CASSSGGTSAYEQYF
TRBV25-1	-	12	-	TRBJ2-7	TGTGCCAGCAGTGCACAGGGTGACGAGCAGTACTTC	CASSAQGDEQYF
TRBV6-5	TRBD1	14	-	TRBJ2-1	TGTGCCAGCAAGTCCGGGACAGGGGGCTGGGAGCAGTTCTTC	CASKSGTGGWEQFF
TRBV25-1	-	17	once	TRBJ2-1	TGTGCCACCCGAGAGGGGGGGGCCGGTACGATCTACAATGAGCAGTTCTTC	CATREGGAGTIYNEQFF
TRBV18	TRBD2	15	-	TRBJ2-2	TGTGCCAGCTCACCTACACGGGGAGGGACCGGGGAGCTGTTTTTT	CASSPTRGGTGELFF
TRBV2	-	15	-	TRBJ2-1	TGTGCCAGCAGAAAAAGCGGGTCCTTTTACAATGAGCAGTTCTTC	CASRKSGSFYNEQFF
TRBV7-9	TRBD1	18	once	TRBJ2-2	TGTGCCAGCAGCCTAACCGGGACAGGACATTCCGGGACCGGGGAGCTGTTTTTT	CASSLTGTGHSGTGELFF
TRBV7-9	TRBD1	17	-	TRBJ2-1	TGTGCCAGCAGCCACAGGGGAAGTTCCCTAGCTGTCAATGAGCAGTTCTTC	CASSHRGSSLAVNEQFF
TRBV5-4	-	11	-	TRBJ1-4	TGTGCCTCCGGGGTTAATGAAAAACTGTTTTTT	CASGVNEKLFF
TRBV6-1	TRBD1	14	-	TRBJ1-2	TGTGCCAGCAGGCCTACAGGGGGCGTCTATGGCTACACCTTC	CASRPTGGVYGYTF
TRBV6-6	-	13	few	TRBJ1-3	TGTGCCAGCACCCCGGGACACGATAAAACCATATATTTT	CASTPGHDKTIYF
TRBV9	-	14	-	TRBJ2-3	TGTGCCAGCACCCCCTCCCAGAGCACAGATACGCAGTATTTT	CASTPSQSTDTQYF